Included here is one T cell receptor (beta chain) sequence, with context. The target of this receptor is not known. No base quality values were provided; no much bigger clone lies one nucleotide off. The sample comes from a study of cytomegalovirus exposure and HLA in healthy donors (dated by TCRdb to the late 2010s). Context from the whole study: In an earlier analysis of under 600 of the donors, less than 350 Gb of sequence data and 95 million to 130 million unique TCR beta sequences from about 179 million T cells were reported. All discovery cohort repertoires had been generated using a single sequencing platform. The study aimed to test whether cataloging public T cell receptors could reveal signatures of past pathogen exposure. HLA typing included class I and class II loci at four-digit resolution. The study used immunosequencing to profile the T cell repertoires of around 600 subjects and linked those repertoires to cytomegalovirus serostatus. The study combined high-throughput TCR immunosequencing, statistical association of individual TCRs with disease status, and machine learning to predict cytomegalovirus infection status. Donor age, sex, ethnicity and CMV serostatus were collected together with the repertoire data. A later analysis re-analyzed previously published TCR beta repertoires from about 600 donors and added high-resolution HLA genotyping to study TCR occurrence patterns. In addition to the first cohort of about 650 subjects, a separate validation cohort of approximately 130 different subjects was used. An earlier analysis of 500 to 650 of the donors applied high-throughput TCR beta sequencing to assess whether each TCR beta V gene segment acted as functional or pseudogenic. An early release covering more than 500 HLA-typed donors comprised roughly 300 gigabases of sequencing data and some 79 million unique TCR sequences. Four to six DR-DQ haplotypes were handled as single units for association and clustering because linkage in the cohort was strong. Rather than drawing on any new phenotypic data, the later analysis identified candidate immune exposures from TCR beta sequences and the way those sequences occurred across donors. Of the 398 genotyped donors, over 65% fell in the genetic ancestry cluster associated with self-reported Caucasian donors. Typing coverage differed by locus: A, B, C, DRB1 and DQB1 were typed in about 620-640 donors, DQA1 in about 560, DPA1 in around 610, and DPB1 in approximately 450. A later genetic analysis used genome-wide SNP genotypes for about 60% of the roughly 670 donors, treating that subset as a discovery cohort. Among 398 genotyped donors of the cohort, an average of around 240,000 unique TCR beta nucleotide sequences was sequenced per donor, of which 15% to 20% were non-productive.

On the study overall, not on this receptor specifically: Compared with the roughly 700-donor mean, donors in an Asian-associated ancestry cluster had fewer N-insertions in productive TCRs, according to a later genetic analysis. Assigning TCR associations to individual alleles was difficult when HLA alleles, especially DR and DQ, strongly co-occurred. The only immune exposure information available for the cohort was CMV serostatus. Because counts were too low, roughly 18 rarely observed V segments, including chromosome 9 orphons, were left out of the earlier analysis of a few hundred of the donors. The authors suggested that the approach could potentially be generalized to other disease states and immunological phenotypes. The presence/absence analyses assumed that sequencing depth was roughly uniform across donors, and that assumption may not be true. The classifier was reported to diagnose cytomegalovirus status with high specificity and sensitivity in both the original cohort and the validation cohort. Specific HLA alleles were associated with 18,000 or so TCR beta sequences at a false discovery rate of 0.05 in a later analysis. Because HLA typing was unavailable for some donors at each locus, only the typed subset was used in association tests. Across donors, most TCR sequences were observed very rarely, whereas some public TCRs were present in many individuals. According to a later analysis, most CMV-associated TCR beta chains appeared to be HLA-restricted, and the HLA associations seemed to be driven largely by CMV exposure. A further reported finding was that TCR beta sequences accurately predicted the HLA-A and HLA-B alleles for most subjects in the first cohort. Only TCR beta chains were sequenced in this cohort, and the absence of alpha or paired-chain data limited detectable features. A total of 150 to 200 TCR beta chains were listed by the study as associated with cytomegalovirus. In vitro tests confirmed that a few of the cytomegalovirus-associated TCR beta chains recognize cytomegalovirus antigens. A later analysis found that HLA-associated TCR beta chains were more clonally expanded and had lower generation probabilities than equally common non-associated chains. A cluster of highly shared sequence variants was judged likely to be a technical artifact of the sequencing pipeline. According to a later analysis, parvovirus B19, influenza, CMV and Epstein-Barr virus appeared linked to several top co-occurrence clusters. An association between a missense DCLRE1C variant and V-gene and J-gene trimming of TCR beta chains was found in a later genetic analysis and replicated in an independent cohort. In an earlier analysis of fewer than 750 of the donors, most TCR beta V segments were observed in productive rearrangements about 90% or about 30% of the time, broadly matching IMGT annotations. Correlated functional status among segregating V segments might be attributable to linkage disequilibrium, but an unknown experimental factor could not be ruled out. In a later analysis, the rate of TCR association differed among HLA loci, with DRB1 alleles having the most associated TCRs and HLA-C alleles having the fewest.

Library prep was done by the immunoSEQ multiplex PCR assay. A mixture of 60 forward primers for TCR Vbeta segments and 13 reverse primers for TCR Jbeta segments was used in the multiplex PCR. The CDR3 region of rearranged TCR beta genes was amplified from genomic DNA with a multiplex PCR assay. Amplified TCR beta libraries were sequenced as 87-base-pair reads on the Illumina HiSeq System. On the authors' methods: A later analysis tallied 75 million to 95 million unique TCR beta chains across the roughly 610 repertoires, and around 10 million of those chains were shared by two or more donors. To remove PCR and sequencing errors, raw reads were error-corrected and collapsed into unique sequences using a nearest-neighbor algorithm that merged closely related sequences. CDR3 sequences were aligned to IMGT reference sequences to assign V, D and J gene segments. Each retained sequence needed at least a six-nucleotide match to both a V gene segment and a J gene segment. Rearrangements were classified as productive when the CDR3 lacked stop codons and remained in frame with V and J, and all other rearrangements were classified as non-productive. CDR3 was defined according to IMGT convention as the region running from the second conserved V-encoded cysteine to the conserved J-encoded phenylalanine. In an earlier analysis of around 640 of the donors, sequences lacking an unambiguous match to a single V gene segment were excluded. An earlier analysis of a few hundred of the donors classified V segments as functional when productive rearrangements were above 56.7% and as segregating when the standard deviation between donors was above 5%. To diagnose cytomegalovirus status from the catalog of TCR beta chain sequences, a statistical classification framework was built. In a later analysis, V and J genes were assigned by comparing TCR nucleotide sequences against IMGT/GENE-DB human TR gene sequences. A later analysis assigned CDR3 sequences and most-parsimonious VDJ recombination scenarios with the TCRdist pipeline. In a later analysis, every TCR beta chain was defined by the combination of its CDR3 amino acid sequence and its V-gene family, and reads without a unique V-gene family were dropped. As a way to deal with suspected cross-contamination and a sequencing artifact, a later analysis dropped nearly 600 nucleotide sequences that were highly shared and had low generation probability. A later analysis calculated a clonal expansion index for each public chain from normalized within-repertoire ranks of inferred template counts. In a later analysis, generation probabilities were computed with a VDJ recombination model fitted to out-of-frame rearrangements, and the resulting probabilities were checked against IGoR. In a later analysis, hypergeometric tests were used to score TCR-TCR, TCR-HLA and TCR-CMV co-occurrence, with a repertoire-size bias correction applied to TCR pairs. To estimate false discovery rates, a later analysis permuted the HLA or CMV assignments 20 times. A later analysis grouped co-occurring TCRs with DBSCAN, adding TCRdist sequence similarity when clustering within HLA-allele-positive subsets. Co-occurrence clustering excluded repertoires with fewer than 30,000 or more than 120,000 public chains, plus five with anomalous nucleotide sharing. TCRdb mirrors the immuneACCESS table, restricted to in-frame sequences. Some clones are absent from its copies; in checked studies, under half trace to an unresolved V gene, and the reason for the others is unknown. V and J calls and clone size are those listed in that table; D and trimming were worked out from the DNA. The sample has more than 95,000 clones on record, approximately 10% of them singletons. The ten top clones hold 4.5% to 5% of the sample.

The cohort comprised fewer than 700 healthy bone marrow donors. All cohort members were sampled while nominally healthy, although unrecorded immune exposures were likely present. The donor tested CMV seropositive, placing the donor among the 250 to 350 seropositive members of the cohort. Each donor provided a peripheral blood sample, and peripheral blood mononuclear cells were used for TCR beta sequencing. The Qiagen DNeasy Blood Extraction Kit was used to extract genomic DNA from the blood cell samples. Sequenced sample: PBMCs. The clonotype was recovered from a woman younger than 35 in good health and CMV-seropositive.

The CDR3 region: CAISDGDRGDMNTEAFF. The base sequence is TGTGCCATCAGTGATGGAGACAGGGGGGATATGAACACTGAAGCTTTCTTT. The chain uses TRBV10-3 and TRBJ1-1, with 9 bases in between that match TRBD1. Based on the germline V gene, the CDR1 and CDR2 sequences are ENHRY and SYGVKD. V and J are trimmed by 3 bases and 0 bases, and the gene matches miss 8 bases of the junction. Spanning cysteine to phenylalanine, the CDR3 consists of 17 amino acids. The DNA shown is the 51-base CDR3, in frame from base 1.